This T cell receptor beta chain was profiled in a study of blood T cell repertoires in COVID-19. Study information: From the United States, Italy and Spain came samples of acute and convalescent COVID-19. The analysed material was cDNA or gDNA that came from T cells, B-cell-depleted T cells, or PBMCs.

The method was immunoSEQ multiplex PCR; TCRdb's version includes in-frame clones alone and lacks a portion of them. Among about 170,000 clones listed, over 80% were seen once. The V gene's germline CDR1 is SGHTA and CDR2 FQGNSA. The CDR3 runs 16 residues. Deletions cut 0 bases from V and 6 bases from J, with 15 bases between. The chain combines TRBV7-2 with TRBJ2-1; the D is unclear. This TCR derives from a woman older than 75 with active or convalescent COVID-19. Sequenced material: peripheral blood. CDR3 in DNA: TGTGCCAGCAGCTTAGCTGGGTCTCAAAGGAGCAATGAGCAGTTCTTC. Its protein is CASSLAGSQRSNEQFF. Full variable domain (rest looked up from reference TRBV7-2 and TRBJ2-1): GAGVSQSPSNKVTEKGKDVELRCDPISGHTALYWYRQSLGQGLEFLIYFQGNSAPDKSGLPSDRFSAERTGGSVSTLTIQRTQQEDSAVYLCASSLAGSQRSNEQFFGPGTRLTVL.